This T cell receptor beta chain is from a study of tumor-infiltrating lymphocytes in glioblastoma multiforme. TCRB libraries came from RNA via three nested multiplex PCR rounds. A C-beta primer primed TCRB cDNA from around 0.53 ug RNA. Unique molecular identifiers were not described for the libraries. MiXCR, applied by TCRdb to the multiplex PCR reads, yields one record per CDR3 protein. The sample holds just under 9,500 distinct CDR3 sequences, 74% seen once. This clonotype was seen only once. The antigen remains undetermined. One end of the junction is discordant with germline, which a read error may explain. Study-level findings and limits: Functional subtype sorting of these T cells was not performed. TCR plus mutation findings rest on a single glioblastoma patient.

The CDR3 runs 14 residues. From germline, CDR1 is DFQATT and CDR2 SNEGSKA (reference sequence). This TCR derives from a male donor with glioblastoma. The material sequenced was brain tumor tissue. The chain is built from TRBV20-1 and TRBJ2-3; no reliable D call. CDR3 nucleotides: TGCAGTGTCCTTACCGACATAAGCACAGATACGCCGTATTTT. This sequence encodes CSVLTDISTDTPYF.